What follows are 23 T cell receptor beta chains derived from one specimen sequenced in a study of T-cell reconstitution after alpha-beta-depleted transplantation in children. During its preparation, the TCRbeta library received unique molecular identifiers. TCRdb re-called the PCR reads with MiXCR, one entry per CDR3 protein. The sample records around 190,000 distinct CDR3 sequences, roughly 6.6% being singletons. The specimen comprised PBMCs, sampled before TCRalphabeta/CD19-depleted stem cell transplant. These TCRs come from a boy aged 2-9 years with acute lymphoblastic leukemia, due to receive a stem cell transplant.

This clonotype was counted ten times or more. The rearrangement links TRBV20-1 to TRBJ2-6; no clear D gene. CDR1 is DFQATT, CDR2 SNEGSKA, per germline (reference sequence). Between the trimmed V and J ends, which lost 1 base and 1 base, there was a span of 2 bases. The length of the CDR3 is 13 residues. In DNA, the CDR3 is TGCAGTGCTAGAGTGTCTGGGGCCAACGTCCTGACTTTC. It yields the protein CSARVSGANVLTF.

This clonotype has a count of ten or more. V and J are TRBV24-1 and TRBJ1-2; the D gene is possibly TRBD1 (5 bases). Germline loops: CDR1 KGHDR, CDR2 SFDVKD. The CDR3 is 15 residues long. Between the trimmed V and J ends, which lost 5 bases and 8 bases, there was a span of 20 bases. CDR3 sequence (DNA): TGTGCCACCAGTGGGGAAGGGACGGCTCGCGAGGGCTACACCTTC. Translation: CATSGEGTAREGYTF.

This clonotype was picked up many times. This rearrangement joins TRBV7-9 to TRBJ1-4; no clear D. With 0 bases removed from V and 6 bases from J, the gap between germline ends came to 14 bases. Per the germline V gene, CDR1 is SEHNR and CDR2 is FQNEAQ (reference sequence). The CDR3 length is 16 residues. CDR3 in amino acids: CASSLAGRMNYEKLFF. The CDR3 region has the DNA TGTGCCAGCAGCTTAGCCGGACGGATGAATTATGAAAAACTGTTTTTT.

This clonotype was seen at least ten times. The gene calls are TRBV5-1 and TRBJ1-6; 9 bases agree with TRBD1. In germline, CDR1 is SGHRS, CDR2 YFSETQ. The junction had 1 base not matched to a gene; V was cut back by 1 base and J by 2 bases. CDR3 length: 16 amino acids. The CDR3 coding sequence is TGCGCCAGCAGCTTGACAGGGGGCGCCTATAATTCACCCCTCCACTTT. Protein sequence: CASSLTGGAYNSPLHF.

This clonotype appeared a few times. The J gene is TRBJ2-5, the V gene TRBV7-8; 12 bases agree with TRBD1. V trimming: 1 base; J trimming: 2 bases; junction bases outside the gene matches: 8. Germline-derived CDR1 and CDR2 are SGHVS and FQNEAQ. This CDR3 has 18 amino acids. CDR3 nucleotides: TGTGCCAGCAGCTTAGGGGACAGGGGGCGGGGTAGACAAGAGACCCAGTACTTC. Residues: CASSLGDRGRGRQETQYF.

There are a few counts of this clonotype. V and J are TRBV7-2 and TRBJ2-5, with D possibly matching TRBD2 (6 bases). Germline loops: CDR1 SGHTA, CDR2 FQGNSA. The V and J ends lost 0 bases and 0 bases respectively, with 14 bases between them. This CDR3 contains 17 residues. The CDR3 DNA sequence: TGTGCCAGCAGCTTAGCGCTGGTAGCGGTATACCAAGAGACCCAGTACTTC. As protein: CASSLALVAVYQETQYF.

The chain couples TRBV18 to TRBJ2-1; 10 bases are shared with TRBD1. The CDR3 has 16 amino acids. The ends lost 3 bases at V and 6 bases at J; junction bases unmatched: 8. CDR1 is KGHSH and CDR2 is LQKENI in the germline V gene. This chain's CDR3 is CASSPYRGQGTNEQFF. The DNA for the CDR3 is TGTGCCAGCTCACCGTATCGGGGACAGGGGACCAATGAGCAGTTCTTC.

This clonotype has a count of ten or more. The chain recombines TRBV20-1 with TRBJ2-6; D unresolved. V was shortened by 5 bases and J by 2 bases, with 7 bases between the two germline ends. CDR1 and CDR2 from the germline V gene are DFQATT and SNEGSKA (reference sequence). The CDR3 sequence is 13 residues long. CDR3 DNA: TGCAGTGCTGTGTTGACTGGGGCCAACGTCCTGACTTTC. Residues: CSAVLTGANVLTF.

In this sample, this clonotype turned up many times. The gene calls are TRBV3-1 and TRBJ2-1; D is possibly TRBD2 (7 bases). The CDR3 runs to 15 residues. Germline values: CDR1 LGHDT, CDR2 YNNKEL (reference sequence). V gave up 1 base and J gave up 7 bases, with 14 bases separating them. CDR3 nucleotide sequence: TGTGCCAGCAGCCAAGTTGGGGGGGCTTGGAATGAGCAGTTCTTC. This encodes CASSQVGGAWNEQFF.

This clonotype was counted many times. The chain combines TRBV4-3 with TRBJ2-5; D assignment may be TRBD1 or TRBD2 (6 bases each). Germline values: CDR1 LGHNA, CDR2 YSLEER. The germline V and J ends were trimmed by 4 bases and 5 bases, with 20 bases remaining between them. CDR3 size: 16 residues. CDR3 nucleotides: TGCGCCAGCAGCCCCAAGAATTTCGGGGGCGGGGAGACCCAGTACTTC. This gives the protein CASSPKNFGGGETQYF.

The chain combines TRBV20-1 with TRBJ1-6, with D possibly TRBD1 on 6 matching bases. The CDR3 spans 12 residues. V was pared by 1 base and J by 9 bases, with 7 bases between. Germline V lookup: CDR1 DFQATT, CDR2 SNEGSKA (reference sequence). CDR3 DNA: TGCAGTGCTAGAGCGACAGGTTCACCCCTCCACTTT. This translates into CSARATGSPLHF.

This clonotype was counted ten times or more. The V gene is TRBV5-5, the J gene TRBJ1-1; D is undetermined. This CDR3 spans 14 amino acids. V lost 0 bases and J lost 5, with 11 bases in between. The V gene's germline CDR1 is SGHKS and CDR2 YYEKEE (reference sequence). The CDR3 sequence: CASSLDWVATEAFF. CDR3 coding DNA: TGTGCCAGCAGCTTGGATTGGGTGGCGACTGAAGCTTTCTTT.

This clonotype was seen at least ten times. The CDR3 sequence is CASSPTDRQGEKLFF. The CDR3 DNA is TGTGCCAGCAGCCCTACCGACCGACAGGGTGAAAAACTGTTTTTT. This chain joins TRBV7-2 and TRBJ1-4, with TRBD1 matching 7 bases. Germline V gene data show CDR1 as SGHTA and CDR2 as FQGNSA. This CDR3 has 15 residues. The J segment lost 7 bases and the V segment lost 5 bases, leaving 10 bases of the junction unmatched.

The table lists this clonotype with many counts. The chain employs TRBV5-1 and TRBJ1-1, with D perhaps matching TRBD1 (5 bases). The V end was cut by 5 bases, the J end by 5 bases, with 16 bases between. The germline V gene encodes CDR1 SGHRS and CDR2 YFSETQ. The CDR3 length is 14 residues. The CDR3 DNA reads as TGCGCCAGCAGTCTGGGAGGGACTCGGACTGAAGCTTTCTTT. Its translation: CASSLGGTRTEAFF.

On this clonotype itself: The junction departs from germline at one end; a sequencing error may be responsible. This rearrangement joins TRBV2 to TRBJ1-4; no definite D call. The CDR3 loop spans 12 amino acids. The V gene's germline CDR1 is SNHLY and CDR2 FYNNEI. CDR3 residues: CASREGREKLFF. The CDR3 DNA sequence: TGTGCCAGCAGGGAAGGAAGAGAAAAACTGTTTTTT.

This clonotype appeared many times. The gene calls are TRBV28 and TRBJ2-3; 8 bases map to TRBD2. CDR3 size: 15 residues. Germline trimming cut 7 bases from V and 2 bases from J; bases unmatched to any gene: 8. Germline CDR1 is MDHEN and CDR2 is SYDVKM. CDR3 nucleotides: TGTGCCAGCATCGCGATGCGGGAGGTCACAGATACGCAGTATTTT. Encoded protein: CASIAMREVTDTQYF.

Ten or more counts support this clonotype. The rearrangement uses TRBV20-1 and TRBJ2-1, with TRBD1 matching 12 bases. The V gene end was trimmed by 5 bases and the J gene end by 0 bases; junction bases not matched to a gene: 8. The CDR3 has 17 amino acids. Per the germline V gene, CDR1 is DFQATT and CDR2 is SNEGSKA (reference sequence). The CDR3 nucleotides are TGCAGTGCTGGGGGACAGGGGGCCCGCAGCTCCTACAATGAGCAGTTCTTC. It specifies CSAGGQGARSSYNEQFF.

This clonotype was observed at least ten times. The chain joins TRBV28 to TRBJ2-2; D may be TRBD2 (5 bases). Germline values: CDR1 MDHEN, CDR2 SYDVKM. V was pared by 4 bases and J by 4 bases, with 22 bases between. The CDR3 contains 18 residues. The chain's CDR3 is CASSSPGLSPTVTGELFF. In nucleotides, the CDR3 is TGTGCCAGCAGTTCACCCGGACTGTCGCCCACGGTCACCGGGGAGCTGTTTTTT.

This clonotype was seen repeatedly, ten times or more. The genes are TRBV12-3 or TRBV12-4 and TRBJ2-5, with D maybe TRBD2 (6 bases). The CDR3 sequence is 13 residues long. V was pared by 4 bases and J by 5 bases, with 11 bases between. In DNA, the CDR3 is TGTGCCAGCAGTTCGGGGCTAGCGGAGACCCAGTACTTC. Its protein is CASSSGLAETQYF.

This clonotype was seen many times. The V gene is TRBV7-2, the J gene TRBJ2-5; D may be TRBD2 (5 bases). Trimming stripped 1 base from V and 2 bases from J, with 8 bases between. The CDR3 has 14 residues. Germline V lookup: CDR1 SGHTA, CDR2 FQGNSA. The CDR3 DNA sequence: TGTGCCAGCAGCTTAGAGACTACACAAGAGACCCAGTACTTC. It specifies CASSLETTQETQYF.

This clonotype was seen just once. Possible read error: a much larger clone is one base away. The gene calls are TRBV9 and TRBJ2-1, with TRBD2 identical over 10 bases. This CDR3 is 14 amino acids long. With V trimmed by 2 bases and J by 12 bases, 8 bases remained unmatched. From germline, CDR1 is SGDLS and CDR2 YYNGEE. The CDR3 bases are TGTGCCAGCAGCGTCGCTAGCGGGGGAATTGTGCAGTTCTTC. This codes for CASSVASGGIVQFF.

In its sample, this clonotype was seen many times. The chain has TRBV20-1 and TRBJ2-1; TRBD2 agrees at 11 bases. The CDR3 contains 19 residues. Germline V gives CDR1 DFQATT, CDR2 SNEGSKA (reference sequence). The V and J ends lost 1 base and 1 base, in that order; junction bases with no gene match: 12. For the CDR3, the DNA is TGCAGTGCTAGAGTGCCTAGCGGGAGGCCGGGCGGGTCCTACAATGAGCAGTTCTTC. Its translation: CSARVPSGRPGGSYNEQFF.

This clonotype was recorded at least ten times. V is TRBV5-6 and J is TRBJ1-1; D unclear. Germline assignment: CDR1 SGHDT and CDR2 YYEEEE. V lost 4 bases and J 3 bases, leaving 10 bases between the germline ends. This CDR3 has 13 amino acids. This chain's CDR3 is CASSATEYTEAFF. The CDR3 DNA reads TGTGCCAGCAGCGCTACAGAGTACACTGAAGCTTTCTTT. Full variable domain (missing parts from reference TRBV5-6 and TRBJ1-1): DAGVTQSPTHLIKTRGQQVTLRCSPKSGHDTVSWYQQALGQGPQFIFQYYEEEERQRGNFPDRFSGHQFPNYSSELNVNALLLGDSALYLCASSATEYTEAFFGQGTRLTVV.